What follows are 5 T cell receptor beta chains derived from one specimen sequenced in a study of blood T cells in healthy people across ages. Combining a sample-barcoded 5' primer with a J-beta primer mix, a second PCR ran for about 7 to 11 cycles. TCRdb used MiXCR to reprocess the 5' RACE reads, holding one entry per CDR3 protein. Of roughly 800,000 distinct CDR3 sequences listed, about 62% were seen once; the top ten hold around 20%. Sequenced input: blood. The receptor set was obtained from a man aged 25 to 40 in good health.

V gene TRBV19 combines with J gene TRBJ2-1, with 7 bases that match TRBD1. This CDR3 spans 14 amino acids. Germline V gene sequence: CDR1 LNHDA, CDR2 SQIVND (reference sequence). With V trimmed by 6 bases and J by 7 bases, 9 bases remained unmatched. CDR3: CASRTTGLENEQFF. In DNA form, the CDR3 reads TGTGCCAGTAGGACGACAGGGTTGGAGAATGAGCAGTTCTTC.

This clonotype was observed at least ten times. V and J are TRBV12-3 or TRBV12-4 and TRBJ2-6; D is unresolved. V lost 5 bases, J lost 4 bases, and 15 bases lay in between. The CDR3 is 16 residues long. CDR3 bases: TGTGCCAGCAGTAGGTCCTCGGGTTCCGGGGCCAACGTCCTGACTTTC. It translates to CASSRSSGSGANVLTF.

The gene calls are TRBV11-2 and TRBJ2-1; no clear D gene. Germline V gives CDR1 SGHAT, CDR2 FQNNGV. Trimming removed 5 bases at V and 9 bases at J, with 11 bases between. The length of the CDR3 is 12 residues. The CDR3 here is CASSVGWSEQFF. The CDR3 DNA is TGTGCCAGCAGCGTGGGGTGGAGTGAGCAGTTCTTC.

The V and J genes are TRBV11-2 and TRBJ2-5, with TRBD1 as a possible D gene (6 bases). V was pared by 5 bases and J by 4 bases, with 11 bases between. This CDR3 spans 13 amino acids. Germline CDR1 SGHAT, CDR2 FQNNGV. The CDR3 sequence: CASSPRQVETQYF. The CDR3 DNA follows: TGTGCCAGCAGCCCCAGACAGGTAGAGACCCAGTACTTC.

The rearrangement links TRBV29-1 to TRBJ1-2, with D tentatively TRBD1 (5 bases). Trimming took off 5 bases at V and 7 bases at J, with 20 bases between the two ends. The CDR3 runs 14 residues. Germline CDR1 reads SQVTM; CDR2 reads ANQGSEA. CDR3 coding DNA: TGCAGCGTTTTATCCCAGGGCGGGGGATTTGGCTACACCTTC. Amino acid sequence: CSVLSQGGGFGYTF.